The next 19 T cell receptor beta chains were all read from a single sample in a study of blood T cell repertoires in COVID-19. Data came from immunoSEQ multiplex PCR; TCRdb stores just in-frame clones and leaves some out. The data hold about 36,000 clones, with 70% to 90% observed a single time. The sample taken for sequencing was peripheral blood. The source of these receptors is a human donor in a cohort sampled during active or convalescent COVID-19. The donor label of this sample is uncertain.

This clone was detected a few times. The chain combines TRBV6-5 with TRBJ2-7, with D perhaps TRBD2 (5 bases). This CDR3 comprises 13 residues. V shed 7 bases and J shed 6 bases, with 16 bases lying between them. The germline V gene encodes CDR1 MNHEY and CDR2 SVGAGI. For the CDR3, the DNA is TGTGCCAGCAAACTAGGACCCGCCGGCGAGCAGTACTTC. It yields the protein CASKLGPAGEQYF.

The rearrangement links TRBV5-1 to TRBJ2-1; 9 positions agree with TRBD1. From germline, CDR1 is SGHRS and CDR2 YFSETQ. Trimming removed 6 bases from V and 7 bases from J; junction bases left unmatched: 11. The CDR3 extends over 15 amino acids. This CDR3 is CASNWGQGLENEQFF. CDR3 in DNA: TGCGCCAGCAACTGGGGACAGGGTCTAGAAAATGAGCAGTTCTTC.

The chain employs TRBV7-9 and TRBJ2-5, with TRBD1 identical over 7 bases. The CDR3 covers 15 residues. The V and J ends lost 1 base and 4 bases, in that order; junction bases with no gene match: 6. From germline, CDR1 is SEHNR and CDR2 FQNEAQ (reference sequence). CDR3 sequence (DNA): TGTGCCAGCAGCTTAGGTGGACAGGCGGGAGAGACCCAGTACTTC. The encoded protein is CASSLGGQAGETQYF.

V and J are TRBV3-1 (or the pseudogene TRBV3-2) and TRBJ1-1, with TRBD1 matching 9 bases. This CDR3 has 14 residues. Unmatched junction bases numbered 4, after V lost 4 bases and J lost 4 bases. CDR1 is LGHDT and CDR2 is YNNKEL in the germline V gene (reference sequence). DNA of the CDR3: TGTGCCAGCAGCCCGGGACAGGGAGGCACTGAAGCTTTCTTT. It codes for CASSPGQGGTEAFF.

V usage is TRBV24-1 and J usage is TRBJ1-2, with 8 nucleotides matching TRBD1. Germline CDR1 KGHDR, CDR2 SFDVKD. CDR3 length: 12 residues. The V gene end was trimmed by 6 bases and the J gene end by 8 bases; junction bases not matched to a gene: 4. The CDR3 DNA follows: TGTGCCACCAGTTTTCAGGGGGCAGGCTACACCTTC. Translating it yields CATSFQGAGYTF.

This sequence joins TRBV24-1 and TRBJ2-5; 13 bases line up with TRBD2. V lost 7 bases to trimming and J lost 5 bases; unmatched junction nucleotides: 12. The CDR3 has 17 residues. Germline V gives CDR1 KGHDR, CDR2 SFDVKD. CDR3 loop: CATSPGLAGSSGETQYF. The CDR3, as DNA: TGTGCCACCAGCCCGGGACTAGCGGGATCTTCCGGTGAGACCCAGTACTTC.

The V gene is TRBV11-2, the J gene TRBJ2-5, with D maybe TRBD2 (7 bases). This CDR3 comprises 14 residues. Trimming cost V 8 bases and J 6 bases, with 19 bases left between them. The germline V gene has CDR1 SGHAT and CDR2 FQNNGV. The CDR3 sequence is CASLTSRGAQTQYF. CDR3 DNA: TGTGCCAGCCTTACTTCACGGGGGGCTCAGACCCAGTACTTC.

V is TRBV9 and J is TRBJ2-5; 10 nucleotides agree with TRBD1. Losses at the gene ends were 3 bases for V and 2 bases for J; bases not matched to a gene: 7. The CDR3 runs to 16 residues. Germline loops: CDR1 SGDLS, CDR2 YYNGEE. The CDR3 loop reads CASSERTGGLQETQYF. The CDR3 nucleotides are TGTGCCAGCAGCGAAAGGACAGGGGGACTTCAAGAGACCCAGTACTTC.

V usage is TRBV24-1 and J usage is TRBJ2-2; 12 bases are a match to TRBD1. CDR3 length: 18 residues. The ends lost 0 bases at V and 6 bases at J; junction bases unmatched: 7. CDR1 and CDR2 (germline): KGHDR, SFDVKD. For the CDR3, the DNA is TGTGCCACCAGTGATTTGCAAGGGACAGGGGGCTCGGCCGGGGAGCTGTTTTTT. Its protein is CATSDLQGTGGSAGELFF.

V and J are TRBV9 and TRBJ2-3; maybe TRBD2 (6 bases). The CDR3 covers 16 residues. Per germline, CDR1 SGDLS and CDR2 YYNGEE. V lost 0 bases to trimming and J lost 1 base, with 12 bases between them. CDR3 sequence (DNA): TGTGCCAGCAGCGTAGAGGACGGGAGAGGCACAGATACGCAGTATTTT. It encodes CASSVEDGRGTDTQYF.

The rearrangement uses TRBV6-1 and TRBJ1-1; tentatively, D is TRBD1 (5 bases). The CDR3 is made up of 14 amino acids. The V gene's germline CDR1 is MNHNS and CDR2 SASEGT. V lost 0 bases to trimming and J lost 8 bases, with 13 bases between them. CDR3 coding DNA: TGTGCCAGCAGTGAAGCCGCCCAGACAGTGGAAGCTTTCTTT. Its protein is CASSEAAQTVEAFF.

The chain recombines TRBV11-2 with TRBJ1-5; no definite D call. V lost 5 bases to trimming and J lost 2 bases, with 10 bases between them. CDR3 length: 14 amino acids. Germline V gives CDR1 SGHAT, CDR2 FQNNGV. The CDR3 coding sequence is TGTGCCAGCAGCGCGGTCGGCGGCAATCAGCCCCAGCATTTT. Translation gives CASSAVGGNQPQHF. The full variable domain, its missing parts supplied by reference TRBV11-2 and TRBJ1-5, is EAGVAQSPRYKIIEKRQSVAFWCNPISGHATLYWYQQILGQGPKLLIQFQNNGVVDDSQLPKDRFSAERLKGVDSTLKIQPAKLEDSAVYLCASSAVGGNQPQHFGDGTRLSIL.

The V and J genes are TRBV5-6 and TRBJ1-1; TRBD1 agrees at 9 bases. Germline values: CDR1 SGHDT, CDR2 YYEEEE. V dropped 4 bases and J dropped 4; count of bases not matched to a gene: 8. The CDR3 has 15 amino acids. CDR3 sequence: CASSPYRGQGTEAFF. For the CDR3, the DNA is TGTGCCAGCAGCCCATACAGGGGGCAGGGCACTGAAGCTTTCTTT.

This clone came up a few times. The chain combines TRBV19 with TRBJ2-5; 7 nucleotides align to TRBD1. Germline CDR1 LNHDA, CDR2 SQIVND (reference sequence). The CDR3 loop spans 14 amino acids. The junction had 6 bases not matched to a gene; V was cut back by 6 bases and J by 2 bases. In DNA form, the CDR3 reads TGTGCCAGTAGCCGTAGGGGGCTTCAAGAGACCCAGTACTTC. This codes for CASSRRGLQETQYF.

This clone was observed a few times. The chain has TRBV2 and TRBJ2-3; 10 nucleotides match TRBD2. Germline-derived CDR1 and CDR2 are SNHLY and FYNNEI. The trim removed 4 bases at V and 4 bases at J, leaving 5 bases unmatched. The CDR3 runs 15 residues. The CDR3 spells CASSASGSRADTQYF. In nucleotides, the CDR3 is TGTGCCAGCAGTGCTAGCGGGAGTAGGGCAGATACGCAGTATTTT.

This clone appeared a few times. The chain uses TRBV2 and TRBJ1-2, with D possibly TRBD1 on 5 matching bases. Trimming left V 2 bases short and J 2 bases short, with 9 bases between. Germline V CDR1 and CDR2: SNHLY, FYNNEI. There are 14 residues in the CDR3. This chain's CDR3 is CASSEPRGNYGYTF. The CDR3 DNA sequence: TGTGCCAGCAGTGAACCCCGGGGGAACTATGGCTACACCTTC.

CDR3: CASSTRTGGAYEQYF. CDR3 nucleotides: TGTGCCAGTAGTACCAGGACAGGGGGTGCCTACGAGCAGTACTTC. The chain links TRBV19 to TRBJ2-7; 10 nucleotides agree with TRBD1. The CDR3 consists of 15 residues. CDR1 LNHDA and CDR2 SQIVND come from the germline V gene (reference sequence). Germline trimming cut 4 bases from V and 2 bases from J; bases unmatched to any gene: 5.

The chain recombines TRBV7-9 with TRBJ2-7; TRBD1 might be the D (5 bases). V was trimmed by 1 base and J by 4 bases, leaving 5 bases between them. The CDR3 has 12 residues. Looked up from germline, CDR1 is SEHNR and CDR2 is FQNEAQ (reference sequence). The CDR3 spells CASSLGQYEQYF. The CDR3 DNA follows: TGTGCCAGCAGCTTAGGACAGTACGAGCAGTACTTC.

This chain links TRBV2 with TRBJ1-5; D possibly corresponds to TRBD1 (5 bases). V was trimmed by 6 bases and J by 1 base, leaving 13 bases between them. The CDR3 is 15 amino acids. Germline V gene sequence: CDR1 SNHLY, CDR2 FYNNEI. This CDR3 reads CASSVDSYSNQPQHF. The DNA for the CDR3 is TGTGCCAGCAGCGTCGACAGCTACAGCAATCAGCCCCAGCATTTT.